Shown below are 14 T cell receptor beta chains from a single sample sequenced in a study of vaccination effects on CD4 cells after COVID-19. ViraFEST assay sequencing came after antigen-specific CD4+ T cells were expanded with viral peptide pools. A roughly 10-day culture period preceded the isolation of CD4+ T cells. A positive SARS-CoV-2 PCR test fell between March and December 2020. No antigen is known for these receptors. Measured with immunoSEQ multiplex PCR; TCRdb has only the in-frame clones, and not every one. The profile shows under 25,000 clones, roughly 72% of them singletons. Sequences were derived from CD4+ T cells from PBMCs cultured with SARS-CoV-2 spike peptides, sampled before COVID-19 vaccination. These TCRs come from a human donor who had a prior SARS-CoV-2 infection.

This clone was seen a few times. The chain carries TRBV5-1 and TRBJ2-1, with a possible D match to TRBD2 (6 bases). The CDR3 runs to 15 residues. Trimming cost V 0 bases and J 5 bases, with 12 bases left between them. Germline CDR1 reads SGHRS; CDR2 reads YFSETQ. The CDR3 loop is CASSLERAGNNEQFF. The CDR3 nucleotides are TGCGCCAGCAGCTTGGAGCGGGCAGGGAACAATGAGCAGTTCTTC.

V is TRBV19 and J is TRBJ2-1; D possibly corresponds to TRBD2 (5 bases). The germline V gene has CDR1 LNHDA and CDR2 SQIVND (reference sequence). This CDR3 comprises 16 residues. V was trimmed by 3 bases and J by 1 base, leaving 13 bases between them. The CDR3 DNA reads TGTGCCAGTAGTATGTTCGGGGATTCATCCTACAATGAGCAGTTCTTC. It specifies CASSMFGDSSYNEQFF.

This clone was detected only once. The genes are TRBV5-1 and TRBJ2-5, with D uncertain. The V gene's germline CDR1 is SGHRS and CDR2 YFSETQ. The length of the CDR3 is 14 residues. Trimming pared 0 bases from V and 1 base from J, leaving 7 bases between. CDR3 sequence (DNA): TGCGCCAGCAGCTTGGTGGGTAGCCAAGAGACCCAGTACTTC. This sequence encodes CASSLVGSQETQYF.

The V and J genes are TRBV7-3 and TRBJ2-2; maybe TRBD1 (5 bases). This CDR3 is 16 amino acids long. Trimming removed 1 base from V and 5 bases from J, with 14 bases in between. The germline gives CDR1 SGHTA, CDR2 FQGTGA. CDR3 region: CASSLIAQGGTGELFF. As DNA, the CDR3 is TGTGCCAGCAGCTTAATCGCGCAGGGTGGGACCGGGGAGCTGTTTTTT. The full variable domain, rest sourced from reference TRBV7-3 and TRBJ2-2, is GAGVSQTPSNKVTEKGKYVELRCDPISGHTALYWYRQSLGQGPEFLIYFQGTGAADDSGLPNDRFFAVRPEGSVSTLKIQRTERGDSAVYLCASSLIAQGGTGELFFGEGSRLTVL.

This chain links TRBV24-1 with TRBJ2-5; 8 nucleotides match TRBD1. The CDR3 is 14 residues long. CDR1 and CDR2 from the germline V gene are KGHDR and SFDVKD. Trimming removed 5 bases from V and 5 bases from J; junction bases left unmatched: 6. CDR3 sequence: CATSVGRGQETQYF. CDR3 DNA: TGTGCCACCAGTGTAGGCAGGGGGCAGGAGACCCAGTACTTC.

This chain connects TRBV2 to TRBJ1-4, with a weak D call TRBD1 (5 bases). CDR1 and CDR2 (germline): SNHLY, FYNNEI. The CDR3 is 14 amino acids. Trimming pared 7 bases from V and 7 bases from J, leaving 16 bases between. CDR3 DNA sequence: TGTGCCAGCAAGGATGGGGCATATAGTGAAAAACTGTTTTTT. It codes for CASKDGAYSEKLFF.

The chain uses TRBV5-1 and TRBJ2-7; TRBD1 matches 9 bases. CDR3 size: 13 residues. The germline CDR1 and CDR2 sequences are SGHRS and YFSETQ. J lost 4 bases, V lost 7 bases, and 6 bases had no gene match. CDR3 sequence reads: CASSWTGEYEQYF. As DNA, the CDR3 is TGCGCCAGCTCCTGGACAGGGGAGTACGAGCAGTACTTC.

This clone is medium-sized within its sample. The chain carries TRBV6-5 and TRBJ1-2; tentative D call: TRBD1 (6 bases). Trimming removed 2 bases from V and 4 bases from J, with 14 bases in between. The CDR3 is 15 amino acids. Germline CDR1 is MNHEY and CDR2 is SVGAGI. The CDR3 here is CASSYRDTRLYGYTF. The CDR3, as DNA: TGTGCCAGCAGTTACCGGGACACTCGGCTCTATGGCTACACCTTC.

V and J are TRBV4-3 and TRBJ1-2; 9 nucleotides agree with TRBD1. Trimming at V came to 1 base and at J to 3 bases, leaving 9 bases not matched to a gene. This CDR3 is built from 17 residues. Germline V gene sequence: CDR1 LGHNA, CDR2 YSLEER. CDR3 bases: TGCGCCAGCAGCCAAGTTACCGGGACAGGGACCGACTATGGCTACACCTTC. Translation: CASSQVTGTGTDYGYTF.

This clone has only a few counts. The chain recombines TRBV7-3 with TRBJ2-5; 7 nucleotides line up with TRBD1. This CDR3 is 13 amino acids long. Germline-derived CDR1 and CDR2 are SGHTA and FQGTGA. Trimming cost V 4 bases and J 7 bases; bases outside gene matches: 6. Here the CDR3 reads CASSSDRAGTQYF. CDR3 in DNA: TGTGCCAGCAGCTCTGACAGGGCCGGGACCCAGTACTTC.

This chain uses TRBV5-4 with TRBJ2-1, with TRBD2 identical over 7 bases. V shed 4 bases and J 7 bases; nucleotides not matched to a gene: 11. Germline V gene sequence: CDR1 SGHNT, CDR2 YYREEE (reference sequence). The CDR3 covers 15 residues. CDR3 sequence (DNA): TGTGCCAGCAGCCTGACTAGCAACGCGGGGAATGAGCAGTTCTTC. This gives the protein CASSLTSNAGNEQFF.

The chain recombines TRBV5-1 with TRBJ2-7; D is ambiguous. V was cut by 0 bases and J by 12 bases, with 22 bases left in between. The germline V gene has CDR1 SGHRS and CDR2 YFSETQ. The CDR3 is 15 residues long. CDR3 amino acids: CASSLEENRYSQGYF. The CDR3 DNA follows: TGCGCCAGCAGCTTGGAGGAAAACCGGTACTCCCAAGGGTACTTC.

The chain employs TRBV5-1 and TRBJ2-7; no definite D call. The CDR3 runs 14 residues. With 0 bases removed from V and 2 bases from J, the gap between germline ends came to 9 bases. Germline V gene data show CDR1 as SGHRS and CDR2 as YFSETQ. This chain's CDR3 is CASSLVGRTYEQYF. The CDR3 nucleotides are TGCGCCAGCAGCTTGGTTGGCAGAACCTACGAGCAGTACTTC.

The chain links TRBV24-1 to TRBJ2-3; D may be TRBD1 (6 bases). The CDR3 spans 15 residues. In germline, CDR1 is KGHDR, CDR2 SFDVKD. Trimming took off 6 bases at V and 0 bases at J, with 12 bases between the two ends. The CDR3 spells CATSLGGFSTDTQYF. As DNA, the CDR3 is TGTGCCACCAGTTTAGGGGGATTTAGCACAGATACGCAGTATTTT.